One T cell receptor beta chain is described in this entry. Its specificity is unknown. All donors came from Russia, were Caucasian and healthy, and spanned ages roughly 6 to 100. Extractions gave at least 5.5 micrograms of total RNA per sample. With a J-beta primer mix and a sample-barcoded 5' primer, a second PCR ran about 7 to 11 cycles. Via MiXCR, TCRdb re-called the 5' RACE reads, giving one row per CDR3 protein. The sample lists about 640,000 distinct CDR3 sequences, approximately 50% occurring once. This entry belongs to a study of blood T cells in healthy people across ages. The study, taken as a whole, reports: Greater diversity and more naive CD4+ cells were seen in long-lived donors than in aged donors.

Germline CDR1 and CDR2: ENHRY and SYGVKD. CDR3 length equals 13 residues. Deletions cut 2 bases from V and 4 bases from J, with 8 bases between. This TCR was recovered from a man between 60 and 70 years old in good health. V gene TRBV10-3 combines with J gene TRBJ1-2; no clear D. Sample: blood. CDR3 in DNA: TGTGCCATCAGTGAGCGGGGTATCTATGGCTACACCTTC. This codes for CAISERGIYGYTF.